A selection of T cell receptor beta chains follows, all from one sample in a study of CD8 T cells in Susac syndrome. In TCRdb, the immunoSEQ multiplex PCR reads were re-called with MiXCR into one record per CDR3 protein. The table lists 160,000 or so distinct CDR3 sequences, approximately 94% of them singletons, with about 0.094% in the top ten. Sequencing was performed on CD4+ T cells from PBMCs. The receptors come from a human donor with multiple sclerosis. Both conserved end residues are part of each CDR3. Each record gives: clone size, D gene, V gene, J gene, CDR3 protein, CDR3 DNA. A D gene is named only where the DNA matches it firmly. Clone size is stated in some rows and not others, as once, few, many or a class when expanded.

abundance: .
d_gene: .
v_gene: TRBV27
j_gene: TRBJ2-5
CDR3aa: CASSSAGGETQYF
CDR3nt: TGTGCCAGCAGTTCCGCGGGTGGCGAGACCCAGTACTTC

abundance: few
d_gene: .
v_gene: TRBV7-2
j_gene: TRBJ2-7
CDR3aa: CASSQAAAGYEQYF
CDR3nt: TGTGCCAGCAGCCAAGCCGCCGCGGGCTACGAGCAGTACTTC

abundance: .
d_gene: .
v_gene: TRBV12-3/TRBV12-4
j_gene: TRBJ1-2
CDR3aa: CASSFGTERSGYTF
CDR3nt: TGTGCCAGCAGTTTTGGGACGGAAAGAAGTGGCTACACCTTC

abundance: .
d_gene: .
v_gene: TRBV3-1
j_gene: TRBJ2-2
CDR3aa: CASSPLGLTNTGELFF
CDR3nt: TGTGCCAGCAGCCCCCTCGGACTAACTAACACCGGGGAGCTGTTTTTT

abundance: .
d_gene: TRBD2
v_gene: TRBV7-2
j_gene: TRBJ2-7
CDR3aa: CASSSNGALAGGSPLF
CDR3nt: TGTGCCAGCAGCTCGAACGGGGCGCTAGCGGGAGGTTCCCCCCTTTTC

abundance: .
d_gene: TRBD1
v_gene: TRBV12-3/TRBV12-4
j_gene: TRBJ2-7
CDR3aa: CASSLGQGLGEQYF
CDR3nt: TGTGCCAGCAGTTTGGGACAGGGCCTTGGGGAGCAGTACTTC

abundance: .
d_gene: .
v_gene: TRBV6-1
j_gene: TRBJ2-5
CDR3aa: CASSGSQETQYF
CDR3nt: TGTGCCAGCAGTGGGAGCCAAGAGACCCAGTACTTC

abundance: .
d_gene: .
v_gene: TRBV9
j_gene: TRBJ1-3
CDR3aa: CASSANRQRGNTIYF
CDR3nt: TGTGCCAGCAGCGCGAACAGGCAGCGTGGAAACACCATATATTTT

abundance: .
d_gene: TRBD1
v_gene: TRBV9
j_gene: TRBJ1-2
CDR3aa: CASSVAWTGGGGYTF
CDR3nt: TGTGCCAGCAGCGTAGCCTGGACAGGGGGTGGGGGCTACACCTTC

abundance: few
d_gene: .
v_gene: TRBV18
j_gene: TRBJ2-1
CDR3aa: CASSPVSSYNEQFF
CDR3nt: TGTGCCAGCTCACCAGTAAGCTCCTACAATGAGCAGTTCTTC

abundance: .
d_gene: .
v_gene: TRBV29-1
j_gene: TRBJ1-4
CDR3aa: CSALGSSPATNEKLFF
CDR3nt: TGCAGCGCCTTGGGGTCCAGCCCGGCGACTAATGAAAAACTGTTTTTT

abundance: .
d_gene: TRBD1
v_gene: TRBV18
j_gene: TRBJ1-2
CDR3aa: CASSLQGENGYTF
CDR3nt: TGTGCCAGCTCATTACAGGGGGAAAATGGCTACACCTTC

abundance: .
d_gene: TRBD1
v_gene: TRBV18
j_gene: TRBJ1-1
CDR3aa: CASSPPLGQGTEAFF
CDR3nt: TGTGCCAGCTCACCACCGCTCGGACAGGGGACCGAAGCTTTCTTT

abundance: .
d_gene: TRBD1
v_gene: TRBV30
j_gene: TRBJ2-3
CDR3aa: CAWREKGATDTQYF
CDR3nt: TGTGCCTGGAGAGAGAAGGGGGCCACAGATACGCAGTATTTT

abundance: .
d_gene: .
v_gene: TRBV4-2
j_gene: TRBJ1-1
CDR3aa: CASSQESAGGEAFF
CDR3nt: TGTGCCAGCAGCCAAGAATCCGCCGGCGGAGAAGCTTTCTTT

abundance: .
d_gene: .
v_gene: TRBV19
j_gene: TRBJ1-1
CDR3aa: CASSIGQATNTEAFF
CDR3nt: TGTGCCAGTAGTATTGGGCAGGCGACGAACACTGAAGCTTTCTTT